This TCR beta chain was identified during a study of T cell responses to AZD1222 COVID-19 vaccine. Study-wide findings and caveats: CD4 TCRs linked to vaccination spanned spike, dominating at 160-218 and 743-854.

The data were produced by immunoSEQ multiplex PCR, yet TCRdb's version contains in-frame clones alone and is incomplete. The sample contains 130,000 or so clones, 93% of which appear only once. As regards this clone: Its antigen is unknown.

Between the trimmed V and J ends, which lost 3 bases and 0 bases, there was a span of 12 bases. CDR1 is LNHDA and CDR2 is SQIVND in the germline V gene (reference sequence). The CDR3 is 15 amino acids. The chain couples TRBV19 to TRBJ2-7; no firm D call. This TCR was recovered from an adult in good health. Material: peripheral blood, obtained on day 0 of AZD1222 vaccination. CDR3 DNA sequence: TGTGCCAGTAGTATTGGGCTCCCGAGCTCCTACGAGCAGTACTTC. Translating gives CASSIGLPSSYEQYF.